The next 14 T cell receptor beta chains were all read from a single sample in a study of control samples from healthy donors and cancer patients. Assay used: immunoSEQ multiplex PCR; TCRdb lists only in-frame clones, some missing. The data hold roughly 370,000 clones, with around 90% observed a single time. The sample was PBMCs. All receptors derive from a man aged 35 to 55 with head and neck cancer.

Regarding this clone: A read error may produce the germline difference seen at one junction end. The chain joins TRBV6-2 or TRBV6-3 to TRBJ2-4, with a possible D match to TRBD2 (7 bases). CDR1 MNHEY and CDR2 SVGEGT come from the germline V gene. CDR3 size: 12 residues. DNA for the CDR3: TGTGCCAGCAGTTATCGGGCGGGGGCCAAAGCCTTC. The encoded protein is CASSYRAGAKAF.

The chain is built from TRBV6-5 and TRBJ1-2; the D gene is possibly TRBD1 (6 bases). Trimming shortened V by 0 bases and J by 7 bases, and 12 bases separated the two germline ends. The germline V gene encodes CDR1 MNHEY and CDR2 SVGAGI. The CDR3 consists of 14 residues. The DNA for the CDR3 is TGTGCCAGCAGTTACTCGGGCGGGACAAGTGGCTACACCTTC. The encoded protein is CASSYSGGTSGYTF.

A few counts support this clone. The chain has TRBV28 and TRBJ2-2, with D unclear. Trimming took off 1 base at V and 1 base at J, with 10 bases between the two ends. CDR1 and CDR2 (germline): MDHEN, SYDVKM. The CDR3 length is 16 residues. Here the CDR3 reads CASSLSFGKNTGELFF. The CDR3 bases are TGTGCCAGCAGTTTATCTTTTGGCAAGAACACCGGGGAGCTGTTTTTT. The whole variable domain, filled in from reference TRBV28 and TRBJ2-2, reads DVKVTQSSRYLVKRTGEKVFLECVQDMDHENMFWYRQDPGLGLRLIYFSYDVKMKEKGDIPEGYSVSREKKERFSLILESASTNQTSMYLCASSLSFGKNTGELFFGEGSRLTVL.

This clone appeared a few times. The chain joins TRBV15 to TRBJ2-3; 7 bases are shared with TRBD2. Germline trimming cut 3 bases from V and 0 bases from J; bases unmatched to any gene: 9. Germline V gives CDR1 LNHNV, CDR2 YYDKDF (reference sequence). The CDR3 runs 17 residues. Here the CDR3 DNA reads TGTGCCACCAGCAGCCAAACACTAGCGCCGAGCACAGATACGCAGTATTTT. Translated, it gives CATSSQTLAPSTDTQYF.

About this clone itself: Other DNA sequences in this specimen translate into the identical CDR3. The CDR3 DNA reads as TGTGCCAGCAGCCTTAGCTACAATGAGCAGTTCTTC. Residues: CASSLSYNEQFF. The V call is TRBV28, the J call TRBJ2-1; D unresolved. Trimming removed 6 bases from V and 3 bases from J, with 6 bases in between. The CDR3 contains 12 residues. In germline, CDR1 is MDHEN, CDR2 SYDVKM.

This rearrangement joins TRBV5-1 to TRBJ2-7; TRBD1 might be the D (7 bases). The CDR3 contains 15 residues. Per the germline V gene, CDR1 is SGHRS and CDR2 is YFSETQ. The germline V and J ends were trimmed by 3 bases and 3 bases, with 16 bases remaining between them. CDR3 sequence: CASSSQAGQNYEQYF. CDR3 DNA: TGCGCCAGCAGCTCCCAGGCGGGACAGAACTACGAGCAGTACTTC.

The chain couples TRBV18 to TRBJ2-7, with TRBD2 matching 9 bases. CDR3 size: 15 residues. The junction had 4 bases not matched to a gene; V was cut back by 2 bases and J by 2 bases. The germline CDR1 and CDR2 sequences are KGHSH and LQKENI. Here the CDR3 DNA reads TGTGCCAGCTCACCATTTAGCGGGAGTCCCTACGAGCAGTACTTC. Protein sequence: CASSPFSGSPYEQYF.

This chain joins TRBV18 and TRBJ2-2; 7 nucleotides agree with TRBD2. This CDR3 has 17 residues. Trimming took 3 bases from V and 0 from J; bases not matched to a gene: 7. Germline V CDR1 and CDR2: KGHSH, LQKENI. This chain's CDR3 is CASSPSGINANTGELFF. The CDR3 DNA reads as TGTGCCAGCTCACCGAGCGGGATTAACGCGAACACCGGGGAGCTGTTTTTT.

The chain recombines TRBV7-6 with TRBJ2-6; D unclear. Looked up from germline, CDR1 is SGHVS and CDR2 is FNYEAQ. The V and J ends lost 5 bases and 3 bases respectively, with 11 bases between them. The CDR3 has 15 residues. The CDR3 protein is CASSLIGNGANVLTF. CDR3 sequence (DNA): TGTGCCAGCAGCCTAATAGGTAATGGGGCCAACGTCCTGACTTTC.

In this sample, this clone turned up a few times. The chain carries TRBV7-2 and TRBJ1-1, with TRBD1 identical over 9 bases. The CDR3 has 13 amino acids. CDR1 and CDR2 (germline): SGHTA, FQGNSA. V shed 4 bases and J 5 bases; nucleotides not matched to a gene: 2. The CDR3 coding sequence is TGTGCCAGCAGCTACAGGGGGCAAACTGAAGCTTTCTTT. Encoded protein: CASSYRGQTEAFF.

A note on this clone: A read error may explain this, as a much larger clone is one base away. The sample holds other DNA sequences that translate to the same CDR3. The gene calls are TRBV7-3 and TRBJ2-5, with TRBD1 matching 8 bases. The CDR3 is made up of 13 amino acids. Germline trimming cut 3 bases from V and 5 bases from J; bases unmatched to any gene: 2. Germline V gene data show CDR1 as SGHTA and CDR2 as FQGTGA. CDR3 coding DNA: TGTGCCAGCAGCTTTACAGGGGGGGAGACCCAGTACTTC. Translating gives CASSFTGGETQYF.

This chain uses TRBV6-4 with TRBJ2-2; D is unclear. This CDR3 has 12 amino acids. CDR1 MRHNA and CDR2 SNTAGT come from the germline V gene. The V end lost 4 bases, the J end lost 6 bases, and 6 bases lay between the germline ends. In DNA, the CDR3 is TGTGCCAGCAGTGTCCGGCCCGGGGAGCTGTTTTTT. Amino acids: CASSVRPGELFF.

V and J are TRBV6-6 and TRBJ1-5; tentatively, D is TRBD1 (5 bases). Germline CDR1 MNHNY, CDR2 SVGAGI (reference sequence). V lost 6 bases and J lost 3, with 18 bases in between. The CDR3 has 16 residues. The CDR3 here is CASRSEGLYFNQPQHF. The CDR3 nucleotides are TGTGCCAGCAGGTCCGAGGGACTATACTTCAATCAGCCCCAGCATTTT.

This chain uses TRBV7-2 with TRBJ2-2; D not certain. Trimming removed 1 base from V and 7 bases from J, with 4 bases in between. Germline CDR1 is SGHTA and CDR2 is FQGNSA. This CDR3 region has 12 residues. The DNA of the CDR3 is TGTGCCAGCAGCTTAGATCTCGGGGAGCTGTTTTTT. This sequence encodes CASSLDLGELFF.